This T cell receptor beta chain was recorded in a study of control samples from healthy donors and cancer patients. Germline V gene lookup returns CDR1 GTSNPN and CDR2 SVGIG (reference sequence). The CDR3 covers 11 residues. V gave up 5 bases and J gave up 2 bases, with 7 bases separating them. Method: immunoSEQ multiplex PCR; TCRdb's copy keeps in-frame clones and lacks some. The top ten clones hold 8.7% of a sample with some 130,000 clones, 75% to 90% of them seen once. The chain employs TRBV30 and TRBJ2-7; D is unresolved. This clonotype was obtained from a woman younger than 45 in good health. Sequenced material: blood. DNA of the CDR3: TGTGCCTGGGGTGCCACCTACGAGCAGTACTTC. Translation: CAWGATYEQYF.